This T cell receptor beta chain is drawn from a study of cytomegalovirus exposure and HLA in healthy donors. Whole-study context: Earlier work reported some 110 million unique TCR beta sequences from 170 million or so T cells.

To note about this clone: Its target is not known. This sample also contains other DNA sequences that code for the same CDR3.

The J segment lost 3 bases and the V segment lost 4 bases, leaving 5 bases of the junction unmatched. CDR1 and CDR2 from the germline V gene are SGHRS and YFSETQ. CDR3 length: 15 amino acids. The PCR had 60 Vbeta and 13 Jbeta primers. Method: immunoSEQ multiplex PCR; TCRdb's copy keeps in-frame clones and lacks some. In total, the table holds about 210,000 clones. Every donor was a healthy person donating bone marrow. Broader study findings: Immune exposure data for these donors was limited to CMV serostatus. Segments of the TCR beta V type were, in most cases, productive about 87% or about 30% of the time in an earlier analysis.

Sequencing was performed on PBMCs. V gene TRBV5-1 combines with J gene TRBJ2-1, with 9 bases identical to TRBD2. The source is a woman in her twenties or thirties in good health and CMV-seropositive. CDR3 in amino acids: CASSVTSGRYNEQFF. The CDR3 bases are TGCGCCAGCAGCGTCACTAGCGGGCGCTACAATGAGCAGTTCTTC.